The following is a T cell receptor (beta chain) sequence with its context. Different DNA sequences within this sample yield the same CDR3. The CDR3 is made up of 13 amino acids. In germline, CDR1 is SQVTM, CDR2 ANQGSEA. V shed 5 bases and J 10 bases; nucleotides not matched to a gene: 8. Use of 60 Vbeta and 13 Jbeta primers characterized the PCR. Measured with immunoSEQ multiplex PCR; TCRdb has only the in-frame clones, and not every one. Among some 110,000 clones listed, about 70% were seen once. The data derive from a study of cytomegalovirus exposure and HLA in healthy donors. This TCR came from a woman aged 30 to 39 in good health and CMV-seronegative. Sequencing used PBMCs. The J gene is TRBJ1-6, the V gene TRBV29-1, with TRBD1 matching over 7 bases. The CDR3 region has the DNA TGCAGCGTTAGAGACAGGGAAGGCTCACCCCTCCACTTT. This sequence encodes CSVRDREGSPLHF.